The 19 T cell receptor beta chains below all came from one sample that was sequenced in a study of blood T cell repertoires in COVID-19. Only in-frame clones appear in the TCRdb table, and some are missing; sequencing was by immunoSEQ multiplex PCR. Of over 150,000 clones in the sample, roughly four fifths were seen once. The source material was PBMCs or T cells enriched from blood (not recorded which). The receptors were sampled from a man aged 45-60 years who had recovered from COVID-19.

The CDR3 sequence is CASRISGEVPDTQYF. CDR3 nucleotides: TGTGCCAGTAGGATTAGCGGGGAGGTCCCGGATACGCAGTATTTT. This chain connects TRBV19 to TRBJ2-3; the match to TRBD2 covers 8 bases. The germline V gene encodes CDR1 LNHDA and CDR2 SQIVND (reference sequence). The junction had 11 bases not matched to a gene; V was cut back by 6 bases and J by 6 bases. This CDR3 is 15 amino acids long.

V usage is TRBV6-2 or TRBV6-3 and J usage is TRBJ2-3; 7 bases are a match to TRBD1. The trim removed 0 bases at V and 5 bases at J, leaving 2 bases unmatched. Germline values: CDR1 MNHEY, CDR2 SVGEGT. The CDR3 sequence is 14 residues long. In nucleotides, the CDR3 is TGTGCCAGCAGTTACTCGTACAGGGGAGATACGCAGTATTTT. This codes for CASSYSYRGDTQYF.

Here the CDR3 reads CASTTSGVSGEQFF. CDR3 DNA sequence: TGCGCCAGTACGACTAGCGGGGTTTCGGGGGAGCAGTTCTTC. The chain joins TRBV4-3 to TRBJ2-1, with TRBD2 matching 11 bases. Germline loops: CDR1 LGHNA, CDR2 YSLEER. This CDR3 region has 14 residues. With 9 bases clipped from V and 10 bases from J, the junction kept 11 bases outside the gene matches.

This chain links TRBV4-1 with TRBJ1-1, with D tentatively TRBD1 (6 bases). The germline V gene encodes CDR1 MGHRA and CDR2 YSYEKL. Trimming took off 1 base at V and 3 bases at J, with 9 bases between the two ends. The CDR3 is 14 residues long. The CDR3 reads CASSQGWTDTEAFF. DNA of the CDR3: TGCGCCAGCAGCCAAGGGTGGACAGACACTGAAGCTTTCTTT.

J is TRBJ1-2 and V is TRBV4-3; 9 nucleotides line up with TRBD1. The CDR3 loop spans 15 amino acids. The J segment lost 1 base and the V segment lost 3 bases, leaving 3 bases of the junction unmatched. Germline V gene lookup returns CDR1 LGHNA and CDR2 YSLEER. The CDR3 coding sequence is TGCGCCAGCAGCCACCGGGACAGGGATAACTATGGCTACACCTTC. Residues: CASSHRDRDNYGYTF.

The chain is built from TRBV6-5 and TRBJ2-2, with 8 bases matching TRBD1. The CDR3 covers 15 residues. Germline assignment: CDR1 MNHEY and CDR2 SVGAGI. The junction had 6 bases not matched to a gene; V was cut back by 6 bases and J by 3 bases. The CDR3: CASRPGQADTGELFF. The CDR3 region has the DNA TGTGCCAGCAGGCCGGGACAGGCGGACACCGGGGAGCTGTTTTTT.

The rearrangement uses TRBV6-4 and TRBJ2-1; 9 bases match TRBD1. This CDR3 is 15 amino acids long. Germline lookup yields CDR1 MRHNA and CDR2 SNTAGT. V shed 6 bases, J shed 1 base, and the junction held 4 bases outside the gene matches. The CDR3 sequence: CASSTGTGSYNEQFF. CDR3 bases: TGTGCCAGCAGCACCGGGACAGGGTCCTACAATGAGCAGTTCTTC.

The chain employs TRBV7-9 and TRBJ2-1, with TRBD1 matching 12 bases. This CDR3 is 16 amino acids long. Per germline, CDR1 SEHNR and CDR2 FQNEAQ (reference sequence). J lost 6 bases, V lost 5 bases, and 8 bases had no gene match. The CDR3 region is CASSQSRDRGRNEQFF. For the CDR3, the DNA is TGTGCCAGCAGCCAATCCCGGGACAGGGGGCGCAATGAGCAGTTCTTC.

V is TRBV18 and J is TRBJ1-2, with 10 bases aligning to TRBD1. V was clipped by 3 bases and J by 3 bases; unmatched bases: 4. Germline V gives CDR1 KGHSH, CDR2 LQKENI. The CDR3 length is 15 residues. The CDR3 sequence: CASSPTGGPHYGYTF. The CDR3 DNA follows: TGTGCCAGCTCACCGACAGGGGGCCCTCACTATGGCTACACCTTC.

The CDR3 loop is CASSQWTGVGSPLHF. The CDR3 DNA reads TGTGCCAGCAGCCAATGGACTGGGGTGGGTTCACCCCTCCACTTT. The chain carries TRBV14 and TRBJ1-6; D is ambiguous. This CDR3 has 15 residues. Trimming left V 2 bases short and J 9 bases short, with 14 bases between. Germline V gene sequence: CDR1 SGHDN, CDR2 FVKESK.

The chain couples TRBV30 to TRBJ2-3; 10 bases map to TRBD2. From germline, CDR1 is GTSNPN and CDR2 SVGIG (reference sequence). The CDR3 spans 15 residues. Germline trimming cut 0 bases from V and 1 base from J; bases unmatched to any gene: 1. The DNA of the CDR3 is TGTGCCTGGAGTGTAACTAGCGGGGGCACAGATACGCAGTATTTT. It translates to CAWSVTSGGTDTQYF.

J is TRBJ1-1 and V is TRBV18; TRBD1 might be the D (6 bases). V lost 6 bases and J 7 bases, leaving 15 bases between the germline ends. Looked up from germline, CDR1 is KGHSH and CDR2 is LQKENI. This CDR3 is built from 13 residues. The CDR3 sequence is CASSPLRGGEAFF. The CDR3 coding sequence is TGTGCCAGCTCCCCGTTAAGAGGGGGTGAAGCTTTCTTT.

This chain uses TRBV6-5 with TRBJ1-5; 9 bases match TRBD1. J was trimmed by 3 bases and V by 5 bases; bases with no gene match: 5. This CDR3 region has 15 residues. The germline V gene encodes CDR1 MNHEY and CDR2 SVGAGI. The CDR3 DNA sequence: TGTGCCAGCAGTCCCCGGGACAGGGTCAATCAGCCCCAGCATTTT. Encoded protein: CASSPRDRVNQPQHF.

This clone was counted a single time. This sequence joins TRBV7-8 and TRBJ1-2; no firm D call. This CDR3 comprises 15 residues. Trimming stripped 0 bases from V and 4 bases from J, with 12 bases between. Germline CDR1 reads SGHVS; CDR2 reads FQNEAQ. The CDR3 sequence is CASSLARALGYGYTF. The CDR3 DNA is TGTGCCAGCAGCTTAGCGCGGGCGCTGGGCTATGGCTACACCTTC.

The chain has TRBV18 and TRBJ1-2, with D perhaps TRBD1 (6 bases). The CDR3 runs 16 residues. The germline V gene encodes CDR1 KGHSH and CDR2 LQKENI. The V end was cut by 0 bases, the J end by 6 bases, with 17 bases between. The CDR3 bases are TGTGCCAGCTCACCACCGTCCTTGGCAGGGGCAAATGGCTACACCTTC. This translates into CASSPPSLAGANGYTF.

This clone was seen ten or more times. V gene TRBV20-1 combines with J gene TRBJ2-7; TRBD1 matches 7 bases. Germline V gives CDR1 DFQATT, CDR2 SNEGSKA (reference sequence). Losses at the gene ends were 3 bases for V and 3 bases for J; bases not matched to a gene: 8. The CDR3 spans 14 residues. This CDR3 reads CSASAGTEIYEQYF. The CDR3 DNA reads TGCAGTGCTAGTGCCGGGACAGAGATCTACGAGCAGTACTTC.

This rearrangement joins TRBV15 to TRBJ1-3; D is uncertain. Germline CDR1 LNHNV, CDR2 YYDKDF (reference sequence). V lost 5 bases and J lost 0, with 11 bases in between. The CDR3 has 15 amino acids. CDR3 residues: CATSLLNGSGNTIYF. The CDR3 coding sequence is TGTGCCACCAGCCTACTAAACGGCTCTGGAAACACCATATATTTT.

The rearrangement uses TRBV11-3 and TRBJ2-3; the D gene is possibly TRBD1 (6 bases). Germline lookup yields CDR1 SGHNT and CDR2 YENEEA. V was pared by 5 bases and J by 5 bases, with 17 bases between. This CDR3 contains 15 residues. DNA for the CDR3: TGTGCCAGCAGCCCCCGGGCAGGGGCGGGAGATACGCAGTATTTT. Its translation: CASSPRAGAGDTQYF.

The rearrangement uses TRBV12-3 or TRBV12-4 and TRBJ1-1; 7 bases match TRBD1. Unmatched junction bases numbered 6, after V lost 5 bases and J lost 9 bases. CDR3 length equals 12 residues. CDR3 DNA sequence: TGTGCCAGCAGTCAACGGGACAGACAAGCTTTCTTT. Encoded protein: CASSQRDRQAFF.